A single TCR beta chain is shown here with its context. Its antigen remains unknown. The data originate from a study of OX40 agonist ivuxolimab in advanced cancers. About the study: Hepatocellular carcinoma, melanoma, renal cell or head and neck cancer affected the dose-escalation patients. The eligibility criteria allowed prior anti-PD-1, anti-PD-L1 or anti-CTLA-4 therapy, and 30% to 45% had some. General study points: Dose levels from 0.1 to 3.0 mg/kg saw CD4+ and CD8+ blood T cells expand clonally by week 6. Among the lowest peripheral clonal expansion occurred in 0.1-3.0 mg/kg partial responders.

Sequenced by immunoSEQ multiplex PCR; TCRdb stores in-frame clones only, minus some. The table records over 100,000 clones, approximately 94% of them present only once. The V and J ends lost 4 bases and 2 bases respectively, with 9 bases between them. This CDR3 is 14 amino acids long. Germline V gene lookup returns CDR1 ENHRY and CDR2 SYGVKD. J is TRBJ2-1 and V is TRBV10-3, with D possibly matching TRBD2 (6 bases). The sequences come from CD4+ or CD8+ T cells sorted from blood, collected in a trial of the OX40 agonist ivuxolimab. The sequence came from an adult with an advanced solid tumor such as melanoma, head and neck, liver or kidney cancer. This chain's CDR3 is CAISGPGAYNEQFF. The CDR3 DNA sequence: TGTGCCATCAGTGGTCCGGGGGCCTACAATGAGCAGTTCTTC.